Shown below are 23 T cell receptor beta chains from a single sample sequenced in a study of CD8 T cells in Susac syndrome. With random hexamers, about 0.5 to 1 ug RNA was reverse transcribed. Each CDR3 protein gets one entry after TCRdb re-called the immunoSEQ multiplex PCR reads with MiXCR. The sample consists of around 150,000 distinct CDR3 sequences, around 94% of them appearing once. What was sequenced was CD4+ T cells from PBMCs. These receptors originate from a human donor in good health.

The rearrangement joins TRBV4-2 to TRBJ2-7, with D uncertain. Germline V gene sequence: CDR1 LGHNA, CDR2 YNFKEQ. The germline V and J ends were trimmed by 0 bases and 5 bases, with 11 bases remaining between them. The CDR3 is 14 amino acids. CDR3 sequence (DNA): TGTGCCAGCAGCCAAGATCACCAGGTACACGAGCAGTACTTC. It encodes CASSQDHQVHEQYF.

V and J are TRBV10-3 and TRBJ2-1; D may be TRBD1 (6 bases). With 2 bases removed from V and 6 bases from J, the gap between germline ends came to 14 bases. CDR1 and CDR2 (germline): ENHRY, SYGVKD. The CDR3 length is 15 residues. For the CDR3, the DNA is TGTGCCATCAGTGAGGGGGGCAGGGGCATCAATGAGCAGTTCTTC. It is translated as CAISEGGRGINEQFF.

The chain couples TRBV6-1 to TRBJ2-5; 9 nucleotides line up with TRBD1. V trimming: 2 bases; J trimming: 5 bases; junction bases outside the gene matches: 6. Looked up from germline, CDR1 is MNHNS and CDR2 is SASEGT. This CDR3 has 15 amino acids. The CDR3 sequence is CASSEWGTGIETQYF. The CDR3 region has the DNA TGTGCCAGCAGTGAATGGGGGACAGGGATCGAGACCCAGTACTTC.

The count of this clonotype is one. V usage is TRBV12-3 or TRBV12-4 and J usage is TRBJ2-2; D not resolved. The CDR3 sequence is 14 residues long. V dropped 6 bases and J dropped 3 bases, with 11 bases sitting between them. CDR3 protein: CASRSGFDTGELFF. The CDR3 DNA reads TGTGCCAGCAGGTCAGGTTTCGACACCGGGGAGCTGTTTTTT.

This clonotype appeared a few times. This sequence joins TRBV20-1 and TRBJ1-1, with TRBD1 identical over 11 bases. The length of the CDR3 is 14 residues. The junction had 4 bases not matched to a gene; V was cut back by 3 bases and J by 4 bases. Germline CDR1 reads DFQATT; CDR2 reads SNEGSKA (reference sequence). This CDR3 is CSAREGTGGTEAFF. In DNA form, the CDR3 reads TGCAGTGCTAGGGAGGGGACAGGGGGCACTGAAGCTTTCTTT.

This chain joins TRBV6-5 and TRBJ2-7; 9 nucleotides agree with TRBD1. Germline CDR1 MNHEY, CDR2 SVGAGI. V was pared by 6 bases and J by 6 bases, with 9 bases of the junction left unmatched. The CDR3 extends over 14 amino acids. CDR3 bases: TGTGCCAGCAGGAGGACAGGGGCTCCTCTCGAGCAGTACTTC. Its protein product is CASRRTGAPLEQYF.

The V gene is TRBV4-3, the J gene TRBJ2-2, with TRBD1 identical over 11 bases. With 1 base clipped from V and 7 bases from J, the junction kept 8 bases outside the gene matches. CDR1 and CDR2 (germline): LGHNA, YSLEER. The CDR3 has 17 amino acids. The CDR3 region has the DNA TGCGCCAGCAGCCAAGGAATTGGACAGGGGGCCGGCGGGGAGCTGTTTTTT. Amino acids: CASSQGIGQGAGGELFF.

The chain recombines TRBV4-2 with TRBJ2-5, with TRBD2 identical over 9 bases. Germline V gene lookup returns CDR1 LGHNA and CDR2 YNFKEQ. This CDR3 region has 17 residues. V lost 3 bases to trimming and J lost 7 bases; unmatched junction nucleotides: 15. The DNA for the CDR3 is TGTGCCAGCAGCCAGCAGCTAGCGGGGAGCACCTCGGCGACCCAGTACTTC. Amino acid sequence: CASSQQLAGSTSATQYF.

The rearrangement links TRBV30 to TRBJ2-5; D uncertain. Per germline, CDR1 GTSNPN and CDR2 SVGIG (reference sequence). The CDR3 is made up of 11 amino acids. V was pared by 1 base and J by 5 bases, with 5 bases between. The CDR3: CAWSDFETQYF. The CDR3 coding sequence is TGTGCCTGGAGTGATTTTGAGACCCAGTACTTC.

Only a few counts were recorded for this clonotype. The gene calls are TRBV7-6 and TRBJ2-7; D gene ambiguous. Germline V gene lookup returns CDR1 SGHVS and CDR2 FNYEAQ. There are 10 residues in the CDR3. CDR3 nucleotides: TGTGTTGGGGTTTTAAGGGAGCAGTACTTC. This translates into CVGVLREQYF.

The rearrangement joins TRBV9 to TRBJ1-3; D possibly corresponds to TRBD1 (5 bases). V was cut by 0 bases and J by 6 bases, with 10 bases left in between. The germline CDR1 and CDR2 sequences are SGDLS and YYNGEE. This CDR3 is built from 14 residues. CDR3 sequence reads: CASSVAGAENTIYF. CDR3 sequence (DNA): TGTGCCAGCAGCGTAGCCGGGGCCGAAAACACCATATATTTT.

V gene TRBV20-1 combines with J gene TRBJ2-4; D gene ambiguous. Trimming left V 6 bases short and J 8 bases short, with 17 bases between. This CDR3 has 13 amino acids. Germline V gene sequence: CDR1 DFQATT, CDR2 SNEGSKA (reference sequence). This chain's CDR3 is CSARRRVQDIQYF. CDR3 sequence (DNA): TGCAGTGCAAGGAGACGGGTCCAGGACATTCAGTACTTC.

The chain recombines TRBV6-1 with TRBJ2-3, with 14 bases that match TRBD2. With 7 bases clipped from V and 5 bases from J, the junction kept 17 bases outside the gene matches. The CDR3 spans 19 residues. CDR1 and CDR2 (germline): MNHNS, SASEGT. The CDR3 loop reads CASNQAGLAGETRRDTQYF. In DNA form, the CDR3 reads TGTGCCAGCAACCAAGCGGGACTAGCGGGAGAGACGCGTAGAGATACGCAGTATTTT.

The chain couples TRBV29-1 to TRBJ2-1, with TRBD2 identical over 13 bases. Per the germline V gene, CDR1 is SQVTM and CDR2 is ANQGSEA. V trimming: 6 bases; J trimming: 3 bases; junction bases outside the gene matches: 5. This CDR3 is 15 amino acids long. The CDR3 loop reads CSVQGTSGDYNEQFF. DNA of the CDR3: TGCAGCGTACAGGGGACTAGCGGGGACTACAATGAGCAGTTCTTC.

The CDR3 nucleotides are TGTGCCAGCAGTTCCTCCAGGGAGGCCTATGGCTACACCTTC. Amino acids: CASSSSREAYGYTF. This rearrangement joins TRBV6-6 to TRBJ1-2, with a weak D call TRBD1 (5 bases). Germline V gives CDR1 MNHNY, CDR2 SVGAGI (reference sequence). Trimming removed 4 bases from V and 4 bases from J, with 13 bases in between. The CDR3 length is 14 residues.

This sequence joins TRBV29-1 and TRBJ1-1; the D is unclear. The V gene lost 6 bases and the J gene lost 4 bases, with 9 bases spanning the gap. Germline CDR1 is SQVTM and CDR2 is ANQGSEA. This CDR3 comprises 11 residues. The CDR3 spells CSVMGLTEAFF. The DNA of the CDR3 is TGCAGCGTCATGGGTCTCACTGAAGCTTTCTTT.

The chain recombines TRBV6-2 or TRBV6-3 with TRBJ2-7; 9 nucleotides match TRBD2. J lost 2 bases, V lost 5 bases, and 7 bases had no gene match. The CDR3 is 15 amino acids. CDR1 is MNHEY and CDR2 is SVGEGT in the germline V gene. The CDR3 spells CASSTSGGPAYEQYF. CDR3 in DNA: TGTGCCAGCAGTACAAGCGGGGGGCCTGCCTACGAGCAGTACTTC.

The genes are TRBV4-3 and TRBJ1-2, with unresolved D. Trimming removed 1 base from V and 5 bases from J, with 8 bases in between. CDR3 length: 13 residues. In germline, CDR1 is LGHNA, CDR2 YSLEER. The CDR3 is CASSQVPEYGYTF. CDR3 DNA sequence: TGCGCCAGCAGCCAAGTCCCAGAATATGGCTACACCTTC.

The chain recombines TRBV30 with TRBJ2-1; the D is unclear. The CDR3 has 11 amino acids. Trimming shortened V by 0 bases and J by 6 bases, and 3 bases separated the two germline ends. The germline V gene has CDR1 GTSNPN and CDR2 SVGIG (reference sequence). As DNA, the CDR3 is TGTGCCTGGAGTGTAGCCAATGAGCAGTTCTTC. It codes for CAWSVANEQFF. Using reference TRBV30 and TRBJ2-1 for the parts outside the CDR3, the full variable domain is SQTIHQWPATLVQPVGSPLSLECTVEGTSNPNLYWYRQAAGRGLQLLFYSVGIGQISSEVPQNLSASRPQDRQFILSSKKLLLSDSGFYLCAWSVANEQFFGPGTRLTVL.

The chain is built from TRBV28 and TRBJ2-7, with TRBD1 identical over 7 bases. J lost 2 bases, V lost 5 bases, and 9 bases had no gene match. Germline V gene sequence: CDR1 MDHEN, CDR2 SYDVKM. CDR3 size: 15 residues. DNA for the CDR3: TGTGCCAGCAGTCCAACGGACAGGCCGCCCTACGAGCAGTACTTC. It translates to CASSPTDRPPYEQYF.

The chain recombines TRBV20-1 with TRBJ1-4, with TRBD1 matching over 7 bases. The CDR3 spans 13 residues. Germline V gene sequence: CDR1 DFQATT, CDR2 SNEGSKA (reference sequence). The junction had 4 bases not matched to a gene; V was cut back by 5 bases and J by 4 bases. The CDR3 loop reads CSALGQSNEKLFF. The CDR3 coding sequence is TGCAGTGCTCTGGGACAGAGTAATGAAAAACTGTTTTTT.

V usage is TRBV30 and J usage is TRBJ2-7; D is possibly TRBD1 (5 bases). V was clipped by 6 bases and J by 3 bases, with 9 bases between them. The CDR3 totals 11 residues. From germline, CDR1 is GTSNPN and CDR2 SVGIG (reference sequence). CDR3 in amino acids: CACNQGYEQYF. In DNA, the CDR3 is TGTGCCTGCAATCAGGGCTACGAGCAGTACTTC.

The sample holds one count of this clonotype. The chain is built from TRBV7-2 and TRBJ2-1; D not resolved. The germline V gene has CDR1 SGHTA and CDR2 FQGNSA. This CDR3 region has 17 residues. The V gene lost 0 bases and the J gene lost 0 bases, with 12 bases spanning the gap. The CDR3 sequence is CASSLAIDFSSYNEQFF. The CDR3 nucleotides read TGTGCCAGCAGCTTAGCCATAGACTTCAGCTCCTACAATGAGCAGTTCTTC. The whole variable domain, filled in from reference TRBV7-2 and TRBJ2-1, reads GAGVSQSPSNKVTEKGKDVELRCDPISGHTALYWYRQSLGQGLEFLIYFQGNSAPDKSGLPSDRFSAERTGGSVSTLTIQRTQQEDSAVYLCASSLAIDFSSYNEQFFGPGTRLTVL.